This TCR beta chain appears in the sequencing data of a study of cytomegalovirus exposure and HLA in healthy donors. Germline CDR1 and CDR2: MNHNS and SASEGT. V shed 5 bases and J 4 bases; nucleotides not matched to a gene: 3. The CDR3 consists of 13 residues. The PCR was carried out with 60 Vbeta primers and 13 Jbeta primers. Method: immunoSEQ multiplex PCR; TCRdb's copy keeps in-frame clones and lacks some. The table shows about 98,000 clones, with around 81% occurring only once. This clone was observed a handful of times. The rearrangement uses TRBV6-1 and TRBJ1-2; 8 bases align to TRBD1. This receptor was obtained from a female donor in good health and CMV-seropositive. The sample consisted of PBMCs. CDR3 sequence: CASSSGGSYGYTF. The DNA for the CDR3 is TGTGCCAGCAGTTCAGGGGGCTCCTATGGCTACACCTTC.